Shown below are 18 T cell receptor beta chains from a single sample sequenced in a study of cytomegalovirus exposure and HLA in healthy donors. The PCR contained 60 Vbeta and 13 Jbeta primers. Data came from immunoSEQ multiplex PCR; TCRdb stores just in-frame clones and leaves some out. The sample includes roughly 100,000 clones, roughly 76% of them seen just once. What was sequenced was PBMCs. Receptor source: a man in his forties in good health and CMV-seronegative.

The CDR3: CASSPLYSYEQYF. The CDR3 bases are TGTGCCAGCTCACCATTGTACAGCTACGAGCAGTACTTC. V usage is TRBV18 and J usage is TRBJ2-7; no firm D call. The CDR3 is 13 residues long. Germline CDR1 reads KGHSH; CDR2 reads LQKENI. Between the trimmed V and J ends, which lost 2 bases and 3 bases, there was a span of 8 bases.

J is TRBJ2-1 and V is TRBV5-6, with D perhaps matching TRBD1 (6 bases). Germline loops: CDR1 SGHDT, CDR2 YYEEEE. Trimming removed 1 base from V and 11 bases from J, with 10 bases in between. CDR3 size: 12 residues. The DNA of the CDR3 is TGTGCCAGCAGCTTGACCGGGGACAAGCAGTTCTTC. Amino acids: CASSLTGDKQFF.

CDR3 DNA: TGTGCCACACACCAGGACAGGGAGCCCTACGAGCAGTACTTC. This codes for CATHQDREPYEQYF. The V and J genes are TRBV19 and TRBJ2-7; TRBD1 matches 8 bases. With 10 bases clipped from V and 2 bases from J, the junction kept 10 bases outside the gene matches. Germline V gene sequence: CDR1 LNHDA, CDR2 SQIVND (reference sequence). The CDR3 sequence is 14 residues long.

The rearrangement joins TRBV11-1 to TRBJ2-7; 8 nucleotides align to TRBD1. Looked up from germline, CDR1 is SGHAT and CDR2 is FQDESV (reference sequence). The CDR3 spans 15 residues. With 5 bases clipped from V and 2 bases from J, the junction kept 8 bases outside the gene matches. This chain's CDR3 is CASSPSGTGTYEQYF. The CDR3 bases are TGTGCCAGCAGCCCCTCCGGGACAGGCACCTACGAGCAGTACTTC.

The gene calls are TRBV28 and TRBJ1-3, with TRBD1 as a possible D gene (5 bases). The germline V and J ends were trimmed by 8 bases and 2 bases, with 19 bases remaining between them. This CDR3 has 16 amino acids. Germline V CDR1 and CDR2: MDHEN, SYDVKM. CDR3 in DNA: TGTGCCAGCTCCCATTTCCAGACAGAGCCTGGAAACACCATATATTTT. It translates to CASSHFQTEPGNTIYF.

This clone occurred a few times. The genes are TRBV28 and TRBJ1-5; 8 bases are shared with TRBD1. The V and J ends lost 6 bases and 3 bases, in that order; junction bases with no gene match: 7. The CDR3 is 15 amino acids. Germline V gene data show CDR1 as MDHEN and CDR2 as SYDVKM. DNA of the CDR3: TGTGCCAGCAGAACAGGGGGGGTCTCCAATCAGCCCCAGCATTTT. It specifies CASRTGGVSNQPQHF.

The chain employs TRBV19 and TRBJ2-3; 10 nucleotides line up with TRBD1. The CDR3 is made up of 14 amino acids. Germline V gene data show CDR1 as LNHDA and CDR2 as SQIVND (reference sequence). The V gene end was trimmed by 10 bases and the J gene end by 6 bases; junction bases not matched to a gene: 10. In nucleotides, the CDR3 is TGTGCCACCTCCCGGGACAGGGGTATGGATACGCAGTATTTT. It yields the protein CATSRDRGMDTQYF.

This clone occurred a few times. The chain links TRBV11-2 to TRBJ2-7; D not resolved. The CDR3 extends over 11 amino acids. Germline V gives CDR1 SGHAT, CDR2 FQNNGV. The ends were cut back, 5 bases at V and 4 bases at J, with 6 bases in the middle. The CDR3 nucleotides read TGTGCCAGCAGCCCACTTTACGAGCAGTACTTC. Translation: CASSPLYEQYF.

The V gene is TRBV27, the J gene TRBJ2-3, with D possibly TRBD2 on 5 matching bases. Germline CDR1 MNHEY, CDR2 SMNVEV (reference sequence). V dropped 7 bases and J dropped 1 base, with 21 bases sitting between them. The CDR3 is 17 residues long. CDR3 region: CASNNPRRGSGTDTQYF. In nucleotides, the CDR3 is TGTGCCAGCAACAACCCTCGTCGGGGTAGCGGCACAGATACGCAGTATTTT.

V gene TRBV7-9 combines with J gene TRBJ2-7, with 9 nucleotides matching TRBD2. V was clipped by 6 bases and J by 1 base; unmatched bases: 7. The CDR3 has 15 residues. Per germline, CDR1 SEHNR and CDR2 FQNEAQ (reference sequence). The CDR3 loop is CASRPRLAESYEQYF. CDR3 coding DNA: TGTGCCAGCAGACCCAGACTAGCGGAGTCCTACGAGCAGTACTTC.

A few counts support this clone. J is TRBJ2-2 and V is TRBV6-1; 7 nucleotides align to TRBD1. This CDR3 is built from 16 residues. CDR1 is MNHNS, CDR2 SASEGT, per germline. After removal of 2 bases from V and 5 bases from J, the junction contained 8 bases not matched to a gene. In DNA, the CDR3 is TGTGCCAGCAGTGAATTAAGGGGGCGAAAAACCGGGGAGCTGTTTTTT. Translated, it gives CASSELRGRKTGELFF.

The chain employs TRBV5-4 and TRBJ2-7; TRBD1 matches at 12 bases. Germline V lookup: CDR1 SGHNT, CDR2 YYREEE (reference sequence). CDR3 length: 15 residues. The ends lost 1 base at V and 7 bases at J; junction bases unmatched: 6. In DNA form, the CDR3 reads TGTGCCAGCAGCTTGCCGGGACAGGGGGCGGGTGAGCAGTACTTC. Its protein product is CASSLPGQGAGEQYF.

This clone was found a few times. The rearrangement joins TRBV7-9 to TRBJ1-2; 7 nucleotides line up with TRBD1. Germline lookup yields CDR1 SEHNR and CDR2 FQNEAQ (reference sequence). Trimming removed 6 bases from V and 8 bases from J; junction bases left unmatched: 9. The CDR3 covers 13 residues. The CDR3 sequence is CASRQLTGEGYTF. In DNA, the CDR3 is TGTGCCAGCAGACAACTAACAGGGGAAGGCTACACCTTC.

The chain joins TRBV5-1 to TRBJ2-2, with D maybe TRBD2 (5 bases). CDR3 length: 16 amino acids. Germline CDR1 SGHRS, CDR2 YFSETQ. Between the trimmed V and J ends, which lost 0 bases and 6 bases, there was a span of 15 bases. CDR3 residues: CASSLAAQLGAGELFF. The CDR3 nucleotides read TGCGCCAGCAGCTTGGCAGCCCAGCTGGGAGCCGGGGAGCTGTTTTTT.

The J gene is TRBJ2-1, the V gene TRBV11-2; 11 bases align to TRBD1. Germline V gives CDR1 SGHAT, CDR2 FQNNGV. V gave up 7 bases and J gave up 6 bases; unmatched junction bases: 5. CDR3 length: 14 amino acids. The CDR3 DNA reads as TGTGCCAGCACCCTAGGGACAGGGGGCAATGAGCAGTTCTTC. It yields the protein CASTLGTGGNEQFF.

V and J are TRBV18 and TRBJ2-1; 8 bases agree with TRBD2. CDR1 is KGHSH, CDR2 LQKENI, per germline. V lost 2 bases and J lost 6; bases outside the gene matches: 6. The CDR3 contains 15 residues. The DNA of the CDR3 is TGTGCCAGCTCACCATTGGTAGCGGGAAGCAATGAGCAGTTCTTC. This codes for CASSPLVAGSNEQFF.

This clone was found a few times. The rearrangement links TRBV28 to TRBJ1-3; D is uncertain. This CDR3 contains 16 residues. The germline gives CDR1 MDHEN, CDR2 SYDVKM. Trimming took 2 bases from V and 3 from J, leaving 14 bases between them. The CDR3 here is CASSLPDNLGGNTIYF. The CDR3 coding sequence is TGTGCCAGCAGTTTACCCGACAACCTGGGTGGAAACACCATATATTTT.

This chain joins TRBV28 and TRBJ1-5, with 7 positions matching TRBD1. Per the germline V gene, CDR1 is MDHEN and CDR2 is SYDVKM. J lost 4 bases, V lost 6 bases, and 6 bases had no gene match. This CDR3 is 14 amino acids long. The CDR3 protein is CASRPTGENQPQHF. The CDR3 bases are TGTGCCAGCAGACCTACAGGGGAGAATCAGCCCCAGCATTTT. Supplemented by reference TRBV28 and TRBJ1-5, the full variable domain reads DVKVTQSSRYLVKRTGEKVFLECVQDMDHENMFWYRQDPGLGLRLIYFSYDVKMKEKGDIPEGYSVSREKKERFSLILESASTNQTSMYLCASRPTGENQPQHFGDGTRLSIL.